The present T cell receptor (beta chain) was sequenced within a study of cytomegalovirus exposure and HLA in healthy donors (dated by TCRdb to 2015 to 2018). Study-level background: An earlier analysis of 587 of the donors reported over 250 Gb of sequence data and 117 million unique TCR beta sequences obtained from around 180 million T cells. Typing coverage differed by locus: A, B, C, DRB1 and DQB1 were typed in roughly 629-640 donors, DQA1 in about 560, DPA1 in 600 to 610, and DPB1 in approximately 450. A later genetic analysis used genome-wide SNP genotypes for about 60% of the roughly 700 donors, treating that subset as a discovery cohort. Approximately 330 gigabases of sequencing data and approximately 91 million unique TCR sequences made up an early release that covered over 550 HLA-typed donors. Class I and class II HLA loci were covered by the typing at four-digit resolution. The study used immunosequencing to profile the T cell repertoires of approximately 630 subjects and linked those repertoires to cytomegalovirus serostatus. Across approximately 400 genotyped donors of the cohort, an average of approximately 240,000 unique TCR beta nucleotide sequences per donor were sequenced, and 15% to 20% of those sequences were non-productive. In the later analysis, no new phenotypic data were used to find candidate immune exposures; instead, reliance was placed on TCR beta sequences and their occurrence across donors. Of the roughly 400 genotyped donors, approximately 80% fell in the genetic ancestry cluster associated with self-reported Caucasian donors. Several DR-DQ haplotypes were treated as single units for association and clustering because of strong linkage in the cohort. The study aimed to test whether cataloging public T cell receptors could reveal signatures of past pathogen exposure. In an earlier analysis of roughly 600 of the donors, high-throughput TCR beta sequencing was used to judge whether each TCR beta V gene segment behaved as functional or pseudogenic. Alongside the repertoire data, information on donor age, sex, ethnicity and CMV serostatus was compiled. A later analysis re-analyzed previously published TCR beta repertoires from approximately 670 donors and added high-resolution HLA genotyping to study TCR occurrence patterns. A separate validation cohort of 90 to 150 different subjects was used in addition to the roughly 670-subject first cohort. Every discovery cohort repertoire had been produced on one sequencing platform. High-throughput TCR immunosequencing, statistical association of individual TCRs with disease status, and machine learning were combined to predict cytomegalovirus infection status.

The cohort comprised 666 healthy bone marrow donors. Cohort members were all nominally healthy when sampled, although unrecorded immune exposures were likely present. The donor tested CMV seropositive, placing the donor among the approximately 310 seropositive members of the cohort. Every donor gave a peripheral blood sample, and the peripheral blood mononuclear cells from that sample were used for TCR beta sequencing. The Qiagen DNeasy Blood Extraction Kit was used to extract genomic DNA from the blood cell samples. CDR1 LNHDA and CDR2 SQIVND are derived from the germline V gene (reference sequence). V is reduced by 3 bases and J by 3 bases, leaving a spacing of 9 bases between them. The CDR3, cysteine through phenylalanine, is 14 amino acids long. Only CDR3 DNA remains: 42 bases, in frame from the first base. What the research found in general, with its limitations: Only TCR beta chains were sequenced in this cohort, and the absence of alpha or paired-chain data limited detectable features. A later analysis reported that several top co-occurrence clusters appeared linked to parvovirus B19, influenza, CMV and Epstein-Barr virus. In a later analysis, some 18,000 TCR beta sequences were associated with specific HLA alleles at a false discovery rate of 0.05. Because counts were too low, roughly 16 rarely observed V segments, including chromosome 9 orphons, were excluded from the earlier analysis of 587 of the donors. A later genetic analysis associated a missense DCLRE1C variant with V-gene and J-gene trimming of TCR beta chains, and an independent cohort replicated the association. It was suggested by the authors that the approach could potentially be generalized to other disease states and immunological phenotypes. A cluster of highly shared sequence variants was judged likely to represent a technical artifact of the sequencing pipeline. For the cohort, immune exposure information was limited to CMV serostatus. A few of the identified cytomegalovirus-associated TCR beta chains were confirmed in vitro to be specific for cytomegalovirus antigens. Some IMGT-functional V segments, including TRBV6-2 and TRBV6-3, could not be told apart with the 87-base-pair reads, so those segments were excluded. The presence/absence analyses assumed that sequencing depth was roughly uniform across donors, and that assumption may not be true. A later analysis found that HLA-associated TCR beta chains were more clonally expanded and had lower generation probabilities than equally common non-associated chains. A later analysis found that most CMV-associated TCR beta chains appeared HLA-restricted, with HLA associations seemingly driven largely by CMV exposure. Assigning TCR associations to individual alleles was difficult when HLA alleles, especially DR and DQ, strongly co-occurred. An earlier analysis of 450 to 750 of the donors showed that most TCR beta V segments appeared in productive rearrangements either about 90% or about 30% of the time, which broadly matched IMGT annotations. While some public TCRs were present in many individuals, most TCR sequences turned up only very rarely across donors. In a later genetic analysis, fewer N-insertions in productive TCRs were reported among donors in an Asian-associated ancestry cluster than the roughly 640-donor mean. A further reported finding was that TCR beta sequences accurately predicted the HLA-A and HLA-B alleles for most subjects in the first cohort. Because HLA typing was unavailable for some donors at each locus, only the typed subset was used in association tests. A total of about 150 TCR beta chains were listed by the study as associated with cytomegalovirus. The classifier was reported to diagnose cytomegalovirus status with high specificity and sensitivity in both the original and validation cohorts. In a later analysis, TCR association rates were found to vary across HLA loci, with the most associated TCRs seen for DRB1 alleles and the fewest for HLA-C alleles. Linkage disequilibrium might explain the correlated functional status among segregating V segments, but an unknown experimental factor could not be excluded.

As regards this clone: The clone's antigen remains unknown. The input lacks base qualities; no much larger clone sits a single base away.

Library preparation was by the immunoSEQ multiplex PCR assay. The multiplex PCR relied on a mix of 60 forward primers for TCR Vbeta segments and 13 reverse primers for TCR Jbeta segments. A multiplex PCR assay on genomic DNA amplified the CDR3 region of rearranged TCR beta genes. The amplified TCR beta libraries were sequenced on the Illumina HiSeq System as 87-base-pair reads. The original methods were these. A later analysis counted about 82 million unique TCR beta chains across the 550 to 750 repertoires, and some 11 million of these chains were shared by at least two donors. To remove PCR and sequencing errors, raw reads were error-corrected and collapsed into unique sequences using a nearest-neighbor algorithm that merged closely related sequences. Alignment of CDR3 sequences to IMGT reference sequences was used to assign V, D and J gene segments. For a sequence to be retained, a match of at least six nucleotides was required to both a V gene segment and a J gene segment. Rearrangements were classified as productive when the CDR3 lacked stop codons and remained in frame with V and J, and all other rearrangements were classified as non-productive. Following IMGT convention, CDR3 was defined as the stretch from the second conserved V-encoded cysteine to the conserved J-encoded phenylalanine. In an earlier analysis of 550 to 650 of the donors, sequences lacking an unambiguous match to a single V gene segment were excluded. In an earlier analysis of approximately 590 of the donors, a V segment was called functional when productive rearrangements were above 56.7%, and segregating when the standard deviation between donors exceeded 5%. To diagnose cytomegalovirus status from the catalog of TCR beta chain sequences, a statistical classification framework was built. V and J gene assignment, in a later analysis, came from comparing TCR nucleotide sequences with IMGT/GENE-DB human TR gene sequences. A later analysis assigned CDR3 sequences and most-parsimonious VDJ recombination scenarios with the TCRdist pipeline. In a later analysis, each TCR beta chain was defined by its CDR3 amino acid sequence together with its V-gene family, and reads lacking a unique V-gene family were excluded. To address suspected cross-contamination and a sequencing artifact, a later analysis removed several hundred highly shared, low-generation-probability nucleotide sequences. A later analysis calculated a clonal expansion index for each public chain from normalized within-repertoire ranks of inferred template counts. In a later analysis, generation probabilities were computed using a VDJ recombination model fitted to out-of-frame rearrangements, and the results were checked against IGoR. Hypergeometric tests were used in a later analysis to score TCR-TCR, TCR-HLA and TCR-CMV co-occurrence, with a repertoire-size bias correction applied to the TCR pairs. To estimate false discovery rates, a later analysis permuted the HLA or CMV assignments 20 times. In a later analysis, co-occurring TCRs were grouped using DBSCAN, with TCRdist sequence similarity added in when clustering inside HLA-allele-positive subsets. Repertoires with fewer than 30,000 or more than 120,000 public chains were left out of co-occurrence clustering, as were several repertoires with anomalous nucleotide sharing. The table comes from immuneACCESS by way of TCRdb, which keeps in-frame sequences with V and J called. Part of the clones is missing from these tables; in studies checked, under half for an unresolved V gene and the rest for unknown reasons. For V, J and clone size, that table is used; D and trimming come from the DNA. Across this sample there are 140,000 or so clones, with roughly 80% seen only once. The ten largest make up about 4.1% of the sample.

The receptor was isolated from a middle-aged woman in good health and CMV-seropositive. This sequence uses TRBV19 and TRBJ1-5; the D gene cannot be resolved reliably. The specimen was PBMCs. Here the CDR3 is given as CASSIMGVNQPQHF. The DNA sequence is as follows: TGTGCCAGTAGTATTATGGGAGTCAATCAGCCCCAGCATTTT.